The clone carrying this T cell receptor beta chain was observed a handful of times. The antigen is undetermined. These data belong to a study of T-cell memory formation after mild COVID-19. The CDR3 is 14 residues long. Germline V gene sequence: CDR1 MNHEY, CDR2 SVGEGT. Trimming stripped 2 bases from V and 7 bases from J, with 12 bases between. Study-wide results and caveats: SARS-CoV-2 specificity of second-wave clones peaking day 37 was unconfirmed.

Sample barcodes and UMIs were carried by the TCR alpha and TCR beta cDNA libraries that 5'RACE generated with constant-segment primers. From the 5' RACE reads, TCRdb called clonotypes with MiXCR, one entry per CDR3 protein. The profile shows a few hundred thousand distinct CDR3 sequences, roughly 21% of them singletons. The sequenced sample was PBMCs or a T cell subset sorted from them (not recorded which). This chain links TRBV6-2 or TRBV6-3 with TRBJ2-1; D is unresolved. The sequence came from an adult woman who had mild COVID-19 (a few samples of this study predate the infection). Cell type and time point are not known. CDR3 loop: CASSYGLAGNEQFF. The CDR3 region has the DNA TGTGCCAGCAGTTACGGGTTAGCTGGGAATGAGCAGTTCTTC.